The clone carrying this T cell receptor (beta chain) was seen many times. Antigen: not known. The sample is drawn from a study of T cells after yellow fever vaccination. Study-level points and caveats: FACS-sorted repertoires could contain abundant clonotypes contaminating from the bulk population.

TCRdb re-analysed the 5' RACE reads in MiXCR, keeping a single row per CDR3 protein. The top ten clones hold roughly 0.86% of a sample with about 240,000 distinct CDR3 sequences, 6% to 7.5% of them seen once. This specimen consisted of CD4+ T cells sorted from PBMCs, obtained 15 days after the yellow fever booster vaccination. The receptor's source is a man aged 25 to 40 who received the YFV17D yellow fever vaccine.

CDR3 sequence: CASRRAVNTGELFF. CDR3 DNA sequence: TGTGCCAGCAGGCGGGCCGTGAACACCGGGGAGCTGTTTTTT. V is TRBV12-3 or TRBV12-4 and J is TRBJ2-2, with D perhaps TRBD2 (5 bases). The CDR3 has 14 amino acids. V gave up 6 bases and J gave up 1 base, with 9 bases separating them.